The 8 T cell receptor beta chains below were found in one sample sequenced in a study of cytomegalovirus exposure and HLA in healthy donors. Both 60 Vbeta primers and 13 Jbeta primers went into the PCR. The table came from immunoSEQ multiplex PCR; TCRdb's copy has only in-frame clones and leaves some out. The specimen's table records about 110,000 clones. Sequenced input: PBMCs. These receptors were collected from a man between 18 and 35 years old in good health and CMV-seronegative.

This chain connects TRBV6-6 to TRBJ2-2; D not resolved. The ends were cut back, 3 bases at V and 3 bases at J, with 5 bases in the middle. Germline V gene data show CDR1 as MNHNY and CDR2 as SVGAGI (reference sequence). CDR3 size: 13 residues. CDR3 amino acids: CASSYVYTGELFF. CDR3 nucleotides: TGTGCCAGCAGTTATGTATACACCGGGGAGCTGTTTTTT.

V and J are TRBV28 and TRBJ1-5, with D maybe TRBD1 (5 bases). The germline gives CDR1 MDHEN, CDR2 SYDVKM. The CDR3 has 13 residues. Deletions cut 8 bases from V and 0 bases from J, with 8 bases between. CDR3 coding DNA: TGTGCCAGCCAGGGCCATAGCAATCAGCCCCAGCATTTT. This sequence encodes CASQGHSNQPQHF.

Worth noting for this clone: This specimen includes other DNA sequences encoding the same CDR3. The CDR3 DNA reads TGTGCCAGCAGTTACTCAGGGGGTACTGAAGCTTTCTTT. Translated, it gives CASSYSGGTEAFF. The chain uses TRBV6-5 and TRBJ1-1, with D possibly TRBD1 on 6 matching bases. The CDR3 runs to 13 residues. The germline V gene has CDR1 MNHEY and CDR2 SVGAGI. The ends were cut back, 0 bases at V and 5 bases at J, with 7 bases in the middle.

The chain recombines TRBV11-2 with TRBJ2-7, with 11 bases matching TRBD1. The CDR3 loop spans 13 amino acids. CDR1 is SGHAT, CDR2 FQNNGV, per germline. Trimming removed 5 bases from V and 5 bases from J; junction bases left unmatched: 2. This CDR3 reads CASSRTGGDEQYF. In nucleotides, the CDR3 is TGTGCCAGCAGCCGGACAGGGGGCGACGAGCAGTACTTC.

This sequence joins TRBV9 and TRBJ2-5; 11 nucleotides align to TRBD1. Germline CDR1 reads SGDLS; CDR2 reads YYNGEE. With 4 bases clipped from V and 7 bases from J, the junction kept 3 bases outside the gene matches. This CDR3 has 13 amino acids. In DNA, the CDR3 is TGTGCCAGCAGCACCGGGACAGGGGGGACCCAGTACTTC. Its protein product is CASSTGTGGTQYF.

As regards this clone: Mismatch with germline at one junction end may stem from a read error. Other DNA sequences in the sample encode the same CDR3. The rearrangement joins TRBV9 to TRBJ2-7, with 9 bases identical to TRBD2. The germline V gene encodes CDR1 SGDLS and CDR2 YYNGEE. This CDR3 comprises 14 residues. In nucleotides, the CDR3 is TGTGCCAGCAGCTCGGGACTAGCTGGCTACGAACAGTACTTC. Its translation: CASSSGLAGYEQYF.

This chain links TRBV5-6 with TRBJ2-7, with 12 bases matching TRBD1. CDR3 length: 13 residues. Germline assignment: CDR1 SGHDT and CDR2 YYEEEE. The V gene end was trimmed by 4 bases and the J gene end by 6 bases; junction bases not matched to a gene: 2. The CDR3: CASSGDRGREQYF. DNA of the CDR3: TGTGCCAGCAGCGGGGACAGGGGGCGCGAGCAGTACTTC.

CDR3 residues: CASSGGFRQPQHF. The CDR3 bases are TGTGCCAGCAGCGGAGGGTTCAGACAGCCCCAGCATTTT. This chain joins TRBV21-1 and TRBJ1-5. TRBV21-1 is listed as a pseudogene. The CDR3 is 13 residues long.